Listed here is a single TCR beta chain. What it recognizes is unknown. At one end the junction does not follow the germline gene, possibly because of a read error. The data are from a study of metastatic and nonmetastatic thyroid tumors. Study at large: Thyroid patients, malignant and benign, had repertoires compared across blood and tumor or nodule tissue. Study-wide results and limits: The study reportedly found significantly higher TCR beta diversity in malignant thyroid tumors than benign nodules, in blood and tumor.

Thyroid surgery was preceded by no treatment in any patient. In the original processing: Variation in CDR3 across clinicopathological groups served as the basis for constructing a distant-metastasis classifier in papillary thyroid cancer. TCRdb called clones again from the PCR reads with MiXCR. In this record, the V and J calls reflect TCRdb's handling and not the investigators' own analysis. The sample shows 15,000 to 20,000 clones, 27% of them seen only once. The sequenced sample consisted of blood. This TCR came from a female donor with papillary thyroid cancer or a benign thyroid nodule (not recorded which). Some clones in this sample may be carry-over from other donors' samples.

DNA of the CDR3: TGTGCCATCAGTTTAGCGACCGGGGGTGGCTACACCTTC. This encodes CAISLATGGGYTF. This rearrangement joins TRBV12-3 or TRBV12-4 to TRBJ1-2; possibly TRBD1 for D (5 bases). The CDR3 length is 13 residues.